This T cell receptor beta chain was identified during a study of T cell responses to AZD1222 COVID-19 vaccine. In the case of this clone: Antigen: not known.

The method was immunoSEQ multiplex PCR; TCRdb's version includes in-frame clones alone and lacks a portion of them. The data show 150,000 or so clones, less than 90% seen once. Between the trimmed V and J ends, which lost 0 bases and 1 base, there was a span of 24 bases. The CDR3 extends over 20 amino acids. Germline V gene sequence: CDR1 SGHAT, CDR2 FQNNGV. Study-wide results and caveats: Reportedly, nearly half the spike-specific TCRs target unmutated variant regions. Repertoire sampling was restricted to post-peak T cell response timepoints.

The TCR comes from an adult in good health. V usage is TRBV11-2 and J usage is TRBJ1-1; the D is unclear. Source: peripheral blood, taken on day 0 of AZD1222 vaccination. CDR3 bases: TGTGCCAGCAGCTTAGATCTCCCGACCGGTCCCAGAACTTGGAACACTGAAGCTTTCTTT. Translating gives CASSLDLPTGPRTWNTEAFF.